The rows below give T cell receptor beta chains drawn from one sample of a study of identifying expanded T cells in peripheral blood. TCRdb's table, derived via immunoSEQ multiplex PCR, lists solely in-frame clones and lacks some. The data hold about 90,000 clones, with 70% to 90% observed a single time. Specimen: blood. Receptor source: a person aged 18 to 70 in good health. CDR3s include the opening cysteine and the closing phenylalanine or tryptophan. The D gene is left open where the match is weak. Where a row states a size, it is once, few, many or the class of an expanded clone; other rows omit it.

clone_size,d_call,j_call,v_call,cdr3_nt,cdr3_aa
-,TRBD2,TRBJ2-1,TRBV18,TGTGCCAGCTCACCCTCGACTAGCGGGAGGGGCAATGAGCAGTTCTTC,CASSPSTSGRGNEQFF
-,-,TRBJ1-2,TRBV6-5,TGTGCCAGCAGCCTACGGGGCACTGACTATGGCTACACCTTC,CASSLRGTDYGYTF
-,TRBD2,TRBJ2-5,TRBV5-1,TGCGCCAGCAGCGGGGGGGAGCCTGTAGAGACCCAGTACTTC,CASSGGEPVETQYF
-,TRBD1,TRBJ1-1,TRBV5-1,TGCGCCAGCAGCTTGAACTGGGGACAGCAGAACACTGAAGCTTTCTTT,CASSLNWGQQNTEAFF
-,-,TRBJ1-3,TRBV7-9,TGTGCCAGCAGCTTATTGGTTGTGGACACCATATATTTT,CASSLLVVDTIYF
-,-,TRBJ1-5,TRBV25-1,TGTGCCAGCAGTGAGAAGAATCAGCCCCAGCATTTT,CASSEKNQPQHF
-,TRBD2,TRBJ2-3,TRBV7-9,TGTGCCAGCAGCTTAATAGCGGGGACAGATACGCAGTATTTT,CASSLIAGTDTQYF
-,-,TRBJ1-1,TRBV5-1,TGCGCCAGCAGCTTGTCCCGGGGCTTTGGGAGAATGAACACTGAAGCTTTCTTT,CASSLSRGFGRMNTEAFF
few,TRBD1,TRBJ1-2,TRBV2,TGTGCCAGCAGGTCGACCGGGACAGGGGGCTATGGCTACACCTTC,CASRSTGTGGYGYTF
-,-,TRBJ1-2,TRBV6-5,TGTGCCAGCAGCTCCGGGACACCTCCTAACTATGGCTACACCTTC,CASSSGTPPNYGYTF
-,-,TRBJ2-5,TRBV4-1,TGCGCCAGCAGCCACATCTCAGGGGGAGGCGGCCAAGAGACCCAGTACTTC,CASSHISGGGGQETQYF
-,-,TRBJ1-1,TRBV14,TGTGCCAGCAGCCAAGCTACAGCTAACACTGAAGCTTTCTTT,CASSQATANTEAFF
-,-,TRBJ1-2,TRBV30,TGTGCCTGGAGTCTCGGGGGGCCTTATGGCTACACCTTC,CAWSLGGPYGYTF
-,-,TRBJ1-3,TRBV5-1,TGCGCCAGCAGCTTGAACGACAAGAGCTCTGGAAACACCATATATTTT,CASSLNDKSSGNTIYF
-,-,TRBJ1-1,TRBV27,TGTGCCAGCAGTTTATCAAGGGGAGGGATGAACACTGAAGCTTTCTTT,CASSLSRGGMNTEAFF
once,TRBD1,TRBJ2-3,TRBV4-1,TGCGCCAGCAGCCTTCGACAGGGGGTCCCCTCTGGCACAGATACGCAGTATTTT,CASSLRQGVPSGTDTQYF
-,TRBD1,TRBJ1-6,TRBV6-5,TGTGCCAGCAGTTACTCGAGAGGACAGGATAATTCACCCCTCCACTTT,CASSYSRGQDNSPLHF
-,-,TRBJ2-2,TRBV5-6,TGTGCCAGCAGCCGCTATGATTCGAACACCGGGGAGCTGTTTTTT,CASSRYDSNTGELFF
-,TRBD1,TRBJ1-3,TRBV7-2,TGTGCCAGCAGCTTCGCAACAGGGGGCGCGAGTTGGGACACCATATATTTT,CASSFATGGASWDTIYF
-,-,TRBJ2-1,TRBV5-1,TGCGCCAGCAGCTTGGCACCAGGCAGCTACAATGAGCAGTTCTTC,CASSLAPGSYNEQFF
-,-,TRBJ2-3,TRBV10-1,TGCGCCAGCAGTGATGGGGACACCACAGATACGCAGTATTTT,CASSDGDTTDTQYF
-,TRBD1,TRBJ2-7,TRBV19,TGTGCCAATTTAGCGACGGGACAGCGGACCTACGAGCAGTACTTC,CANLATGQRTYEQYF
-,-,TRBJ1-3,TRBV2,TGTGCCAGCAGTCGTGACGGATCCACCAGCACCATATATTTT,CASSRDGSTSTIYF
-,-,TRBJ1-2,TRBV7-9,TGTGCCAGCAGGGCGTCAGATAACTATGGCTACACCTTC,CASRASDNYGYTF
-,-,TRBJ1-5,TRBV18,TGTGCCAGCTCTCCCGGGCATAGCAATCAGCCCCAGCATTTT,CASSPGHSNQPQHF
-,TRBD1,TRBJ2-1,TRBV4-2,TGTGCCAGCAGCCAAGATGAGCAGGGGGCCTACAATGAGCAGTTCTTC,CASSQDEQGAYNEQFF
-,TRBD1,TRBJ1-6,TRBV6-1,TGTGCCAGCAGGGCAGGGACAGGGGATAATTCACCCCTCCACTTT,CASRAGTGDNSPLHF
-,TRBD2,TRBJ2-1,TRBV4-1,TGCGCCAGCAGCTTGACGGCTGGGAGCGGGAGTAAAAATGAGCAGTTCTTC,CASSLTAGSGSKNEQFF
-,-,TRBJ2-7,TRBV6-1,TGTGCCAGCAGTGAACTGTTGGGCAGGGACTACGAGCAGTACTTC,CASSELLGRDYEQYF
-,TRBD2,TRBJ2-3,TRBV11-1,TGTGCCAGCAGCTCAACTAGCGGGGGGGCGGCCGATACGCAGTATTTT,CASSSTSGGAADTQYF
-,TRBD2,TRBJ2-1,TRBV5-1,TGCGCCAGCAGCAGGACTAGCGGGGCCTTCAATGAGCAGTTCTTC,CASSRTSGAFNEQFF
-,-,TRBJ1-1,TRBV19,TGTGCCACATCGCAGGGGTTAAACACTGAAGCTTTCTTT,CATSQGLNTEAFF
-,TRBD1,TRBJ1-2,TRBV5-4,TGTGCCAGCAGCCCGGGACAGACAAACTATGGCTACACCTTC,CASSPGQTNYGYTF
-,-,TRBJ1-1,TRBV2,TGTGCCAGCCGGACCACTGAAGCTTTCTTT,CASRTTEAFF